A single sample is the source of the 16 T cell receptor beta chains below, sequenced in a study of cytomegalovirus exposure and HLA in healthy donors. The PCR had 60 Vbeta and 13 Jbeta primers. Measured with immunoSEQ multiplex PCR; TCRdb has only the in-frame clones, and not every one. The data contain 150,000 or so clones, roughly 78% of them seen just once; the ten biggest clones take up 1%. Material: PBMCs. These TCRs come from a woman aged 45-65 years in good health and CMV-seropositive.

The rearrangement links TRBV7-2 to TRBJ2-3; 12 bases line up with TRBD2. J lost 4 bases, V lost 5 bases, and 13 bases had no gene match. CDR3 length equals 18 residues. Germline V gene sequence: CDR1 SGHTA, CDR2 FQGNSA. In DNA, the CDR3 is TGTGCCAGCAGCCTGAGGACTAGCGGGGTGGTCGGGGCAGATACGCAGTATTTT. Its translation is CASSLRTSGVVGADTQYF. Combining the CDR3 with reference TRBV7-2 and TRBJ2-3 gives the whole variable domain GAGVSQSPSNKVTEKGKDVELRCDPISGHTALYWYRQSLGQGLEFLIYFQGNSAPDKSGLPSDRFSAERTGGSVSTLTIQRTQQEDSAVYLCASSLRTSGVVGADTQYFGPGTRLTVL.

CDR3 protein: CVSGQDGASGELFF. The DNA of the CDR3 is TGTGTGTCGGGACAGGATGGGGCATCCGGGGAGCTGTTTTTT. This chain connects TRBV2 to TRBJ2-2; 8 bases fit TRBD1. The CDR3 is 14 amino acids. Germline-derived CDR1 and CDR2 are SNHLY and FYNNEI.

This rearrangement joins TRBV7-2 to TRBJ2-7, with 7 bases lining up with TRBD2. The length of the CDR3 is 14 residues. Germline assignment: CDR1 SGHTA and CDR2 FQGNSA. V dropped 4 bases and J dropped 6; count of bases not matched to a gene: 9. Here the CDR3 reads CASSSSGGLGEQYF. The CDR3 coding sequence is TGTGCCAGCAGCTCCTCGGGGGGTCTTGGCGAGCAGTACTTC.

V is TRBV19 and J is TRBJ2-5, with D perhaps matching TRBD1 (6 bases). This CDR3 has 12 amino acids. The germline V gene has CDR1 LNHDA and CDR2 SQIVND (reference sequence). With 5 bases removed from V and 5 bases from J, the gap between germline ends came to 9 bases. For the CDR3, the DNA is TGTGCCAGTAGTCGGCAGGGGGAGACCCAGTACTTC. Protein product: CASSRQGETQYF. The full variable domain, in which reference TRBV19 and TRBJ2-5 provide the parts outside the CDR3, is DGGITQSPKYLFRKEGQNVTLSCEQNLNHDAMYWYRQDPGQGLRLIYYSQIVNDFQKGDIAEGYSVSREKKESFPLTVTSAQKNPTAFYLCASSRQGETQYFGPGTRLLVL.

V and J are TRBV7-2 and TRBJ2-2, with 9 bases aligning to TRBD1. This CDR3 is 15 amino acids long. Trimming removed 5 bases from V and 5 bases from J; junction bases left unmatched: 6. The V gene's germline CDR1 is SGHTA and CDR2 FQGNSA. The CDR3, as DNA: TGTGCCAGCAGCAACCCACAGGGGGCAACCGGGGAGCTGTTTTTT. It translates to CASSNPQGATGELFF.

This clone was counted a single time. This chain connects TRBV11-3 to TRBJ2-7, with 7 bases fitting TRBD1. Trimming removed 4 bases from V and 4 bases from J; junction bases left unmatched: 4. Germline V CDR1 and CDR2: SGHNT, YENEEA. CDR3 size: 13 residues. The CDR3 sequence is CASSSGQFYEQYF. The CDR3 DNA follows: TGTGCCAGCAGCTCGGGACAGTTTTACGAGCAGTACTTC.

J is TRBJ1-4 and V is TRBV27; 10 bases align to TRBD1. The J segment lost 8 bases and the V segment lost 5 bases, leaving 20 bases of the junction unmatched. CDR3 size: 19 residues. Germline CDR1 is MNHEY and CDR2 is SMNVEV (reference sequence). In nucleotides, the CDR3 is TGTGCCAGCAGTATTCGGACAGGGGGGAAATGGCCCCCCCCCGAAAAACTGTTTTTT. This codes for CASSIRTGGKWPPPEKLFF.

The chain recombines TRBV6-5 with TRBJ2-7, with 9 bases identical to TRBD1. The CDR3 is 15 amino acids. With V trimmed by 1 base and J by 2 bases, 3 bases remained unmatched. Germline CDR1 MNHEY, CDR2 SVGAGI. The CDR3 loop reads CASSYLGDRAYEQYF. The CDR3 coding sequence is TGTGCCAGCAGTTACTTAGGGGACAGGGCCTACGAGCAGTACTTC.

The chain has TRBV7-2 and TRBJ1-4; no definite D call. V lost 4 bases and J lost 1, with 13 bases in between. The CDR3 covers 16 residues. Germline CDR1 and CDR2: SGHTA and FQGNSA. The chain's CDR3 is CASSSPQRLTNEKLFF. CDR3 bases: TGTGCCAGCAGCTCCCCTCAGCGCCTAACTAATGAAAAACTGTTTTTT.

The CDR3 DNA reads as TGTGCCAGTAGTATGAGGACAGGGGCTAACTATGGCTACACCTTC. This gives the protein CASSMRTGANYGYTF. J is TRBJ1-2 and V is TRBV19, with 9 bases fitting TRBD1. The CDR3 length is 15 residues. The trim removed 3 bases at V and 0 bases at J, leaving 2 bases unmatched. The germline CDR1 and CDR2 sequences are LNHDA and SQIVND (reference sequence).

This clone has only a few counts. The genes are TRBV6-1 and TRBJ1-3; TRBD1 agrees at 8 bases. With 2 bases clipped from V and 4 bases from J, the junction kept 4 bases outside the gene matches. Germline CDR1 reads MNHNS; CDR2 reads SASEGT. This CDR3 region has 15 residues. CDR3 sequence (DNA): TGTGCCAGCAGTGAACATAGGACAGGGGGAAACACCATATATTTT. Its translation: CASSEHRTGGNTIYF.

Here the CDR3 DNA reads TGTGCCAGCAGTTCGGGACAGGGCTTTAGTGGTGACACCATATATTTT. This gives the protein CASSSGQGFSGDTIYF. The rearrangement joins TRBV6-5 to TRBJ1-3; 9 bases map to TRBD1. This CDR3 is built from 16 residues. Germline loops: CDR1 MNHEY, CDR2 SVGAGI. The J segment lost 8 bases and the V segment lost 4 bases, leaving 12 bases of the junction unmatched.

The V gene is TRBV25-1, the J gene TRBJ1-2; 9 bases are a match to TRBD1. Germline V CDR1 and CDR2: MGHDK, SYGVNS. Unmatched junction bases numbered 7, after V lost 3 bases and J lost 8 bases. This CDR3 region has 14 residues. The CDR3 spells CASSDPGTGRGYTF. CDR3 in DNA: TGTGCCAGCAGTGACCCCGGGACAGGGAGAGGCTACACCTTC.

The chain combines TRBV4-2 with TRBJ2-3; 11 bases agree with TRBD2. J gave up 4 bases and V 3 bases, and 3 bases lay outside the gene matches. Germline V CDR1 and CDR2: LGHNA, YNFKEQ. The CDR3 sequence is 15 residues long. CDR3 DNA sequence: TGTGCCAGCAGCCATGGGACTAGCGGTTCAGATACGCAGTATTTT. Its protein product is CASSHGTSGSDTQYF.

The chain joins TRBV28 to TRBJ2-2; 9 positions match TRBD2. The CDR3 length is 17 residues. Trimming at V came to 7 bases and at J to 4 bases, leaving 13 bases not matched to a gene. Germline V gene data show CDR1 as MDHEN and CDR2 as SYDVKM. CDR3 nucleotides: TGTGCCAGCACCGTTTTAGCGGGAGCCTCGGGCACCGGGGAGCTGTTTTTT. Amino acid sequence: CASTVLAGASGTGELFF.

CDR3 amino acids: CSVEKTPYRGNRETQYF. The CDR3 DNA reads as TGCAGCGTTGAAAAGACACCGTACAGGGGAAATAGGGAGACCCAGTACTTC. The J gene is TRBJ2-5, the V gene TRBV29-1; TRBD1 matches 7 bases. Trimming at V came to 2 bases and at J to 5 bases, leaving 17 bases not matched to a gene. Germline lookup yields CDR1 SQVTM and CDR2 ANQGSEA. The CDR3 is 17 amino acids.